These 26 T cell receptor beta chains originate from one sample sequenced in a study of cytomegalovirus exposure and HLA in healthy donors. Sequencing was performed with immunoSEQ multiplex PCR; in TCRdb, only in-frame clones are kept and a portion is missing. The table shows about 160,000 clones, with approximately 80% occurring only once. The sequenced material came from PBMCs. Source of these receptors: a man aged 30 to 39 in good health and CMV-seropositive.

This clone was seen only once. This rearrangement joins TRBV9 to TRBJ2-7, with TRBD2 identical over 9 bases. The V gene's germline CDR1 is SGDLS and CDR2 YYNGEE. CDR3 length: 17 amino acids. Trimming removed 4 bases from V and 2 bases from J; junction bases left unmatched: 13. DNA for the CDR3: TGTGCCAGCAGCCCACGAAGAGCGGGGGGAATACCCTACGAGCAGTACTTC. It codes for CASSPRRAGGIPYEQYF.

The chain links TRBV7-2 to TRBJ2-3, with a weak D call TRBD1 (5 bases). V gave up 4 bases and J gave up 4 bases, with 12 bases separating them. The V gene's germline CDR1 is SGHTA and CDR2 FQGNSA. This CDR3 contains 14 residues. The chain's CDR3 is CASSSRGQADTQYF. The CDR3, as DNA: TGTGCCAGCAGCTCTAGGGGCCAGGCAGATACGCAGTATTTT.

Only a few counts were recorded for this clone. The chain joins TRBV4-3 to TRBJ1-6; a weak D match, TRBD1 (6 bases). The CDR3 covers 15 residues. Germline loops: CDR1 LGHNA, CDR2 YSLEER. Deletions cut 4 bases from V and 9 bases from J, with 16 bases between. CDR3 DNA: TGCGCCAGCAGCCTGGGCGGGGGCCAAGGTTCACCCCTCCACTTT. Translated: CASSLGGGQGSPLHF.

This chain connects TRBV9 to TRBJ2-1, with TRBD2 identical over 12 bases. Germline V lookup: CDR1 SGDLS, CDR2 YYNGEE. There are 16 residues in the CDR3. The trim removed 3 bases at V and 0 bases at J, leaving 1 base unmatched. CDR3 region: CASSASGGASYNEQFF. Written as DNA, the CDR3 is TGTGCCAGCAGCGCTAGCGGGGGGGCCTCCTACAATGAGCAGTTCTTC. Combining the CDR3 with reference TRBV9 and TRBJ2-1 gives the whole variable domain DSGVTQTPKHLITATGQRVTLRCSPRSGDLSVYWYQQSLDQGLQFLIQYYNGEERAKGNILERFSAQQFPDLHSELNLSSLELGDSALYFCASSASGGASYNEQFFGPGTRLTVL.

The J gene is TRBJ2-5, the V gene TRBV4-1, with TRBD2 identical over 16 bases. There are 18 residues in the CDR3. Germline CDR1 is MGHRA and CDR2 is YSYEKL. V shed 6 bases, J shed 5 bases, and the junction held 12 bases outside the gene matches. The CDR3 DNA follows: TGCGCCAGCAGTCAACCGGGACTAGCGGGGGGGCTCTCGGAGACCCAGTACTTC. Amino acids: CASSQPGLAGGLSETQYF.

This chain connects TRBV27 to TRBJ2-5; D is uncertain. Trimming removed 1 base at V and 0 bases at J, with 9 bases between. The CDR3 spans 15 residues. Germline loops: CDR1 MNHEY, CDR2 SMNVEV (reference sequence). CDR3 DNA sequence: TGTGCCAGCAGTTTATTGGGCAGATACCAAGAGACCCAGTACTTC. It codes for CASSLLGRYQETQYF.

The chain combines TRBV5-6 with TRBJ2-5; D is unclear. Trimming took off 4 bases at V and 5 bases at J, with 9 bases between the two ends. Germline CDR1 reads SGHDT; CDR2 reads YYEEEE. There are 12 residues in the CDR3. The CDR3 DNA reads TGTGCCAGCAGCCCTGGTGGCGAGACCCAGTACTTC. Translating it yields CASSPGGETQYF.

This clone was observed a few times. The chain employs TRBV19 and TRBJ1-5; the D gene is possibly TRBD1 (6 bases). Trimming removed 7 bases at V and 2 bases at J, with 12 bases between. The germline CDR1 and CDR2 sequences are LNHDA and SQIVND (reference sequence). This CDR3 spans 14 amino acids. The DNA for the CDR3 is TGTGCCAGTACCAGGGGTTGGGGCAATCAGCCCCAGCATTTT. Translated, it gives CASTRGWGNQPQHF.

This chain connects TRBV5-6 to TRBJ1-5, with TRBD1 as a possible D gene (6 bases). Germline-derived CDR1 and CDR2 are SGHDT and YYEEEE. Trimming left V 3 bases short and J 4 bases short, with 11 bases between. CDR3 length: 14 residues. The CDR3 protein is CASSSRGPNQPQHF. DNA of the CDR3: TGTGCCAGCAGCTCCAGGGGACCTAATCAGCCCCAGCATTTT.

In this sample, this clone turned up a few times. The rearrangement joins TRBV14 to TRBJ2-7, with 7 bases aligning to TRBD2. The CDR3 has 16 amino acids. CDR1 SGHDN and CDR2 FVKESK come from the germline V gene. V lost 3 bases and J lost 0; bases outside the gene matches: 8. CDR3 DNA sequence: TGTGCCAGCAGCCATTGGAAGGGGAGGGACTCCTACGAGCAGTACTTC. Translation gives CASSHWKGRDSYEQYF.

This clone occurred a few times. The chain uses TRBV2 and TRBJ1-2; 7 nucleotides align to TRBD1. The CDR3 is made up of 13 amino acids. Germline CDR1 reads SNHLY; CDR2 reads FYNNEI. After removal of 5 bases from V and 8 bases from J, the junction contained 8 bases not matched to a gene. In DNA form, the CDR3 reads TGTGCCAGCAGTATTACAGGGGCTAGAGGCTACACCTTC. Its translation: CASSITGARGYTF.

CDR3 residues: CASSYGRAYEQYF. As DNA, the CDR3 is TGTGCCAGCAGTTACGGCCGGGCCTACGAGCAGTACTTC. The V gene is TRBV6-5, the J gene TRBJ2-7; D gene uncertain. V was trimmed by 2 bases and J by 2 bases, leaving 7 bases between them. CDR3 length equals 13 residues. Germline lookup yields CDR1 MNHEY and CDR2 SVGAGI.

The chain is built from TRBV6-5 and TRBJ1-1, with D possibly TRBD1 on 5 matching bases. Deletions cut 2 bases from V and 4 bases from J, with 11 bases between. Germline values: CDR1 MNHEY, CDR2 SVGAGI. CDR3 length equals 14 residues. In DNA, the CDR3 is TGTGCCAGCAGTTACGATGGGGGGTCCACTGAAGCTTTCTTT. Its translation: CASSYDGGSTEAFF.

The CDR3 sequence is CASSIMGANEKLFF. CDR3 bases: TGTGCCAGTAGTATCATGGGCGCTAATGAAAAACTGTTTTTT. The gene calls are TRBV19 and TRBJ1-4, with D unclear. V lost 3 bases, J lost 3 bases, and 8 bases lay in between. Germline values: CDR1 LNHDA, CDR2 SQIVND (reference sequence). The CDR3 length is 14 residues.

The chain has TRBV9 and TRBJ1-6, with 7 bases that match TRBD1. CDR3 length: 15 amino acids. V lost 1 base, J lost 7 bases, and 5 bases stayed unmatched. Germline values: CDR1 SGDLS, CDR2 YYNGEE. CDR3 coding DNA: TGTGCCAGCAGCGTAAAGGGGGCAGGGAATTCACCCCTCCACTTT. It codes for CASSVKGAGNSPLHF.

J is TRBJ1-3 and V is TRBV6-5, with D possibly being TRBD1 (6 bases). The CDR3 sequence is 13 residues long. With 6 bases removed from V and 12 bases from J, the gap between germline ends came to 18 bases. CDR1 and CDR2 from the germline V gene are MNHEY and SVGAGI. CDR3 sequence reads: CASSSPRDNDIYF. The CDR3 DNA reads TGTGCCAGCAGCTCCCCCCGGGACAACGACATATATTTT.

The chain couples TRBV9 to TRBJ2-3; TRBD2 might be the D (5 bases). The CDR3 contains 16 residues. Germline V CDR1 and CDR2: SGDLS, YYNGEE. Trimming removed 0 bases at V and 0 bases at J, with 11 bases between. The CDR3 region is CASSVGASTSTDTQYF. The DNA of the CDR3 is TGTGCCAGCAGCGTAGGGGCTAGCACAAGCACAGATACGCAGTATTTT.

The J gene is TRBJ2-2, the V gene TRBV21-1; the DNA was not compared with TRBD2, the D call given in the table. TRBV21-1 is listed as a pseudogene. This CDR3 region has 16 residues. The CDR3 DNA follows: TGTGCCAGCAGCGATTCGACCAGGGAGGACACCGGGGAGCTGTTTTTT. Translating it yields CASSDSTREDTGELFF.

The chain joins TRBV9 to TRBJ2-7; unclear D gene. CDR3 length: 13 residues. In germline, CDR1 is SGDLS, CDR2 YYNGEE. Trimming stripped 4 bases from V and 2 bases from J, with 10 bases between. CDR3 in amino acids: CASSLDPTYEQYF. The DNA of the CDR3 is TGTGCCAGCAGCCTAGACCCTACCTACGAGCAGTACTTC.

This clone has just one count. The chain uses TRBV19 and TRBJ2-2; 8 bases agree with TRBD1. The germline CDR1 and CDR2 sequences are LNHDA and SQIVND (reference sequence). The CDR3 loop spans 14 amino acids. The V segment lost 3 bases and the J segment 7 bases; nucleotides outside the gene matches: 4. The CDR3 region has the DNA TGTGCCAGTAGTATTTCAGGGGGCGACGGGGAGCTGTTTTTT. It translates to CASSISGGDGELFF.

V and J are TRBV11-2 and TRBJ1-1, with 8 bases lining up with TRBD1. V lost 3 bases and J lost 13; bases outside the gene matches: 4. The CDR3 extends over 11 amino acids. Germline lookup yields CDR1 SGHAT and CDR2 FQNNGV. CDR3 in DNA: TGTGCCAGCAGCTTCGGACAGGGTGGTTTCTTT. Protein product: CASSFGQGGFF.

The rearrangement uses TRBV5-6 and TRBJ1-1; TRBD1 matches 7 bases. The CDR3 extends over 15 amino acids. V lost 0 bases to trimming and J lost 6 bases; unmatched junction nucleotides: 8. The germline V gene encodes CDR1 SGHDT and CDR2 YYEEEE. The CDR3 nucleotides are TGTGCCAGCAGCTTGGAGGAGGGCCAGGGGGCTGAAGCTTTCTTT. Its translation: CASSLEEGQGAEAFF.

The V and J genes are TRBV7-3 and TRBJ2-6; TRBD2 aligns across 12 bases. Germline CDR1 SGHTA, CDR2 FQGTGA. The V and J ends lost 4 bases and 3 bases, in that order; junction bases with no gene match: 7. The CDR3 is 18 residues long. CDR3 nucleotide sequence: TGTGCCAGCAGCTCAGGCCGACTAGCGGGGGATGGGGCCAACGTCCTGACTTTC. Amino acids: CASSSGRLAGDGANVLTF. The whole variable domain, remainder taken from reference TRBV7-3 and TRBJ2-6, is GAGVSQTPSNKVTEKGKYVELRCDPISGHTALYWYRQSLGQGPEFLIYFQGTGAADDSGLPNDRFFAVRPEGSVSTLKIQRTERGDSAVYLCASSSGRLAGDGANVLTFGAGSRLTVL.

This chain uses TRBV7-2 with TRBJ2-1; D is possibly TRBD2 (7 bases). V was shortened by 5 bases and J by 11 bases, with 16 bases between the two germline ends. This CDR3 region has 13 residues. The germline V gene has CDR1 SGHTA and CDR2 FQGNSA. The CDR3 region has the DNA TGTGCCAGCAGCCCCCGGGGGGCAATCCAGCAGTTCTTC. Translating gives CASSPRGAIQQFF.

The chain joins TRBV5-4 to TRBJ2-3, with 10 bases identical to TRBD2. Per germline, CDR1 SGHNT and CDR2 YYREEE (reference sequence). Trimming took 5 bases from V and 2 from J; bases not matched to a gene: 8. The CDR3 has 16 amino acids. The CDR3 DNA reads as TGTGCCAGCAGGGGGAGCGGGGGGGGCTTCACAGATACGCAGTATTTT. Residues: CASRGSGGGFTDTQYF. Based on the CDR3 plus reference TRBV5-4 and TRBJ2-3, the full variable domain is ETGVTQSPTHLIKTRGQQVTLRCSSQSGHNTVSWYQQALGQGPQFIFQYYREEENGRGNFPPRFSGLQFPNYSSELNVNALELDDSALYLCASRGSGGGFTDTQYFGPGTRLTVL.

This chain uses TRBV4-1 with TRBJ2-5; TRBD2 agrees at 7 bases. The V gene end was trimmed by 4 bases and the J gene end by 3 bases; junction bases not matched to a gene: 11. The CDR3 contains 16 residues. Germline CDR1 MGHRA, CDR2 YSYEKL. This CDR3 is CASSPFGGRGEETQYF. The CDR3 DNA sequence: TGCGCCAGCAGCCCCTTTGGGGGGAGGGGTGAAGAGACCCAGTACTTC.